This T cell receptor beta chain came from a study of blood T cell repertoires in COVID-19. Study-level background: PBMCs, B-cell-depleted T cells, or T cells were the source of the cDNA or gDNA that made up the material.

TCRdb keeps only in-frame clones here, not all; method: immunoSEQ multiplex PCR. The data contain about 170,000 clones, roughly 90% of them singletons. The CDR3 is 13 amino acids. Trimming removed 0 bases at V and 8 bases at J, with 11 bases between. Germline lookup yields CDR1 GTSNPN and CDR2 SVGIG (reference sequence). Sequenced material: peripheral blood. The clonotype was recovered from a man in his forties or fifties with acute or convalescent COVID-19. V and J are TRBV30 and TRBJ2-4, with a possible D match to TRBD2 (6 bases). The CDR3 is CAWSVPGGDIQYF. DNA for the CDR3: TGTGCCTGGAGTGTACCAGGAGGGGACATTCAGTACTTC.